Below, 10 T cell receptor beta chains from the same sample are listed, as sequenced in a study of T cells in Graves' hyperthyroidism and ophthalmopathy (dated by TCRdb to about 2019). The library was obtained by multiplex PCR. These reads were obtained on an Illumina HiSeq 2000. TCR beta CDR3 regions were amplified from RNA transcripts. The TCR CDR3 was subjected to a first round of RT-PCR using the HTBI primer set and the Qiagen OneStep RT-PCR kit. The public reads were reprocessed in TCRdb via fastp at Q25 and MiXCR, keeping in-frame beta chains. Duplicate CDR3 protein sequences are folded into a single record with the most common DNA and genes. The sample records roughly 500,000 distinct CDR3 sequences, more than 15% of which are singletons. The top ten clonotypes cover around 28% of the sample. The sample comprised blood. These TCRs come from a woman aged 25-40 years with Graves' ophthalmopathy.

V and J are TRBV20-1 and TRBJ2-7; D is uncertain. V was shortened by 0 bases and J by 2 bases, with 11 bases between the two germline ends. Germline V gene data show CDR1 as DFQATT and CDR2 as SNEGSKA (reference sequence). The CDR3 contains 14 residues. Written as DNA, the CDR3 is TGCAGTGCTAGAGATAGGAATCGGGCCTACGAGCAGTACTTC. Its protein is CSARDRNRAYEQYF.

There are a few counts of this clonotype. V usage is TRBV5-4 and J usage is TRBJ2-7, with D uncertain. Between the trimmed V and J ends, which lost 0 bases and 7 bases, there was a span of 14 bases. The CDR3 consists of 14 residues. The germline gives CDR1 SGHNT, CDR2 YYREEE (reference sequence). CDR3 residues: CASSLEADLREQYF. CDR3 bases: TGTGCCAGCAGCTTGGAGGCAGACCTACGTGAGCAGTACTTC. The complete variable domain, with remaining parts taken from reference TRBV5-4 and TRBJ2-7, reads ETGVTQSPTHLIKTRGQQVTLRCSSQSGHNTVSWYQQALGQGPQFIFQYYREEENGRGNFPPRFSGLQFPNYSSELNVNALELDDSALYLCASSLEADLREQYFGPGTRLTVT.

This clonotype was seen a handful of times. CDR3 amino acids: CASSSTRTGFYEQYF. The CDR3 coding sequence is TGTGCCAGCAGTTCTACCCGGACAGGTTTCTACGAGCAGTACTTC. V gene TRBV28 combines with J gene TRBJ2-7; 7 nucleotides align to TRBD1. V shed 4 bases, J shed 3 bases, and the junction held 9 bases outside the gene matches. The CDR3 is made up of 15 amino acids. Per the germline V gene, CDR1 is MDHEN and CDR2 is SYDVKM.

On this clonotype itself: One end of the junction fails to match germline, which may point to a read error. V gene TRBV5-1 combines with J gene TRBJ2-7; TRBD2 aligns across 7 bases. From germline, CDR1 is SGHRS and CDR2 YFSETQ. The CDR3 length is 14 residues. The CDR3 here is CASSLPTSEYEQYF. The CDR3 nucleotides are TGTGCCAGCAGCTTGCCTACTAGCGAGTACGAGCAGTACTTC.

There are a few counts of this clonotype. The CDR3 bases are TGTGCCAGCAGGGGGGGTCAAGAGACCCAGTACTTC. Its protein product is CASRGGQETQYF. The rearrangement uses TRBV28 and TRBJ2-5, with a tentative D call TRBD2 (6 bases). Deletions cut 6 bases from V and 2 bases from J, with 7 bases between. Germline V CDR1 and CDR2: MDHEN, SYDVKM. The CDR3 length is 12 residues.

The CDR3: CAWSPFGGASTDTQYF. CDR3 sequence (DNA): TGTGCCTGGAGCCCCTTCGGGGGCGCGAGCACAGATACGCAGTATTTT. This chain connects TRBV30 to TRBJ2-3; D may correspond to TRBD1 or TRBD2 (6 bases each). The germline V gene encodes CDR1 GTSNPN and CDR2 SVGIG (reference sequence). The CDR3 consists of 16 residues. V shed 3 bases and J shed 0 bases, with 16 bases lying between them.

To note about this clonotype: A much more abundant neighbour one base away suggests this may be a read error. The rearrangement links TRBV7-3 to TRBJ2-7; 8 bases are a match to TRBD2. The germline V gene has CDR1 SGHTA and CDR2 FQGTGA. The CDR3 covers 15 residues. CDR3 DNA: TGTGCCGGCAGCTTAGGGCTAGCGGGCACCTACGAGCAGTACTTC. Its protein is CAGSLGLAGTYEQYF.

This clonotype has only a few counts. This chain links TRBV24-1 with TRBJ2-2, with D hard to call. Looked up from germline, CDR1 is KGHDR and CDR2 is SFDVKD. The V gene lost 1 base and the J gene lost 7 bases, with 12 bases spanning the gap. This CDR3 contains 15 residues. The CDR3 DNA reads TGTGCCACCAGTGATTTCGAGACTCAGGACGGGGAGCTGTTTTTT. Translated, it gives CATSDFETQDGELFF.

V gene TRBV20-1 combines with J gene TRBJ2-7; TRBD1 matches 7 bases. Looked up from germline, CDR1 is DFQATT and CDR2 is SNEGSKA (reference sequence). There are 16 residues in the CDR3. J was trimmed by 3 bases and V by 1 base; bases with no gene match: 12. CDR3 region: CSARVTGDRAIYEQYF. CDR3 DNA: TGCAGTGCTAGAGTGACGGGCGACAGGGCGATCTACGAGCAGTACTTC.

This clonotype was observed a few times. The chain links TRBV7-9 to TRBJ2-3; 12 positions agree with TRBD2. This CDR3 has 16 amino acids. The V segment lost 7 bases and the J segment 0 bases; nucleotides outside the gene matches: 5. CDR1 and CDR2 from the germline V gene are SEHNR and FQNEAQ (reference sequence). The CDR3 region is CASTSTSGGSTDTQYF. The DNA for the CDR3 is TGTGCCAGCACATCAACTAGCGGGGGGAGCACAGATACGCAGTATTTT.